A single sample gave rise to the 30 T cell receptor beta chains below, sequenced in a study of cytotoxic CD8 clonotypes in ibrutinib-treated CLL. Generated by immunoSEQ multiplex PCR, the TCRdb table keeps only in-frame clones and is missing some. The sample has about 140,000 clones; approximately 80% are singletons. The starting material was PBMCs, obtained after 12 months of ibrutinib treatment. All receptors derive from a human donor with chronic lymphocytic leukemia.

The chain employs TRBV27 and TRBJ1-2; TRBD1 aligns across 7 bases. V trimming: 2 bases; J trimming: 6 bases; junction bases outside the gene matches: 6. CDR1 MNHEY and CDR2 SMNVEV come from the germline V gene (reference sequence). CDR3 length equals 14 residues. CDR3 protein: CASSLTTGTDGYTF. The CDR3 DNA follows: TGTGCCAGCAGTTTAACAACCGGGACAGATGGCTACACCTTC.

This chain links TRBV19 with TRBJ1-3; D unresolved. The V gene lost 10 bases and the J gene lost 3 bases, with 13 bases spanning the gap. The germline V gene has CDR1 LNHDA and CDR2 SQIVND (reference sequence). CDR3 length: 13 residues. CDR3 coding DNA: TGTGCCACTCGACTGCCCGGTGGAAACACCATATATTTT. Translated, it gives CATRLPGGNTIYF.

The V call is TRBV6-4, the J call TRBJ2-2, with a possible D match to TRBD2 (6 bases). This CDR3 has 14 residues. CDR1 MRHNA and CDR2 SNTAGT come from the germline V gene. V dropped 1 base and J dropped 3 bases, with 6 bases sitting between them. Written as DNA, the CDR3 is TGTGCCAGCAGTGACTGGGGGGACACCGGGGAGCTGTTTTTT. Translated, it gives CASSDWGDTGELFF.

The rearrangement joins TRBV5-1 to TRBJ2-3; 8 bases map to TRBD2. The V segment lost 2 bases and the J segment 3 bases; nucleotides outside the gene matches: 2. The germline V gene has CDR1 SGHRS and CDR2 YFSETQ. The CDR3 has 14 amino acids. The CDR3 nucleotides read TGCGCCAGCAGCTTCGGACTAGCAACAGATACGCAGTATTTT. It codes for CASSFGLATDTQYF.

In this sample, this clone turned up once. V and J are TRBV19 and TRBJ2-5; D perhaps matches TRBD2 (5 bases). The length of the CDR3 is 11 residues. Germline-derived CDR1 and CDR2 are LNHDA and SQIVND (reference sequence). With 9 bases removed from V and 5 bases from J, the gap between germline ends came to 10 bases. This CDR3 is CASGGRETQYF. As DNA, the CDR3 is TGTGCCAGCGGAGGCCGGGAGACCCAGTACTTC.

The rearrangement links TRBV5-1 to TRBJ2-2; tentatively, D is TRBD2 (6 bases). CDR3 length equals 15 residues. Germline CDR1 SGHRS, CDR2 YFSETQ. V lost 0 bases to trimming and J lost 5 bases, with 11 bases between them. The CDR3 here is CASSLGSGVTGELFF. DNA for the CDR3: TGCGCCAGCAGCTTGGGTAGCGGAGTAACCGGGGAGCTGTTTTTT.

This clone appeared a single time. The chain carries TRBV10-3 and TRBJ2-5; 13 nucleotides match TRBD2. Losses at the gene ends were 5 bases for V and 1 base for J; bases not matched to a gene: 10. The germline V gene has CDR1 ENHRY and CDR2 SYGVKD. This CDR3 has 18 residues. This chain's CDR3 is CAISPSWGTSGIQETQYF. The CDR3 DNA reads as TGTGCCATCAGTCCCTCCTGGGGGACTAGCGGGATCCAAGAGACCCAGTACTTC.

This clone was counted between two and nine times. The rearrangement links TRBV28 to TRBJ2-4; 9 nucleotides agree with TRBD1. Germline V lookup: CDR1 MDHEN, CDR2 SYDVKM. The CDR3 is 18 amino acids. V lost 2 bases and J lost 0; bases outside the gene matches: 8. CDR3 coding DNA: TGTGCCAGCAGTTTAGGTACAGGGGGCGATGTAGCCAAAAACATTCAGTACTTC. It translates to CASSLGTGGDVAKNIQYF.

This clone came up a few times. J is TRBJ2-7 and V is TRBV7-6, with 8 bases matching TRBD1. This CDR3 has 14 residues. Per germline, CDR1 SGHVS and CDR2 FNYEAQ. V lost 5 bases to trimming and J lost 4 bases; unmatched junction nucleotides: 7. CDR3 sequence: CASSQGQVLYEQYF. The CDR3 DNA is TGTGCCAGCAGCCAGGGACAGGTCCTTTACGAGCAGTACTTC.

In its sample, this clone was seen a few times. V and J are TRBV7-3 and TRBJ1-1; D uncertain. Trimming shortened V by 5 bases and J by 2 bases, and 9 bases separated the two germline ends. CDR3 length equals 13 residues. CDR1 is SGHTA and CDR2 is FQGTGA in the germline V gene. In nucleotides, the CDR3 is TGTGCCAGCAGCACCGGACCTAACACTGAAGCTTTCTTT. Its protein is CASSTGPNTEAFF.

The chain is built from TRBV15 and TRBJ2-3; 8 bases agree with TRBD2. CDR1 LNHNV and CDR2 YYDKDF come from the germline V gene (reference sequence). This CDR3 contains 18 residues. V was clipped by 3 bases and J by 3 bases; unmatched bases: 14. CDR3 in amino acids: CATSSLAGLRIPTDTQYF. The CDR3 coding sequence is TGTGCCACCAGCAGCTTAGCGGGGCTAAGGATTCCTACAGATACGCAGTATTTT.

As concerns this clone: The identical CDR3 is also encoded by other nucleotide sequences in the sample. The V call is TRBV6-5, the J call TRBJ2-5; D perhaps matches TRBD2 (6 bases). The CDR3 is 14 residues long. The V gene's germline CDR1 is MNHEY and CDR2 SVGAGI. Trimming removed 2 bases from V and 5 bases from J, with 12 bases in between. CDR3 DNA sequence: TGTGCCAGCAGTTACGGGACTGGAAGGGAGACCCAGTACTTC. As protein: CASSYGTGRETQYF.

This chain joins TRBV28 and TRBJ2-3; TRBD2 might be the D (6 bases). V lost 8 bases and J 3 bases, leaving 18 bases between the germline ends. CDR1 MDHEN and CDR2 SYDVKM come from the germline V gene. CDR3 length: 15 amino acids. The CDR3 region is CASPGCSGSTDTQYF. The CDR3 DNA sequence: TGTGCCAGCCCTGGTTGTAGCGGTTCAACAGATACGCAGTATTTT.

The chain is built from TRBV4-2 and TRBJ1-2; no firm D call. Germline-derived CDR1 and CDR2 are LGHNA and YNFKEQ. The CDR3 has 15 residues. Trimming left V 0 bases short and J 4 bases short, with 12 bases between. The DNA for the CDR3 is TGTGCCAGCAGCCAAGAGAGCCCCGGGCTCTATGGCTACACCTTC. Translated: CASSQESPGLYGYTF.

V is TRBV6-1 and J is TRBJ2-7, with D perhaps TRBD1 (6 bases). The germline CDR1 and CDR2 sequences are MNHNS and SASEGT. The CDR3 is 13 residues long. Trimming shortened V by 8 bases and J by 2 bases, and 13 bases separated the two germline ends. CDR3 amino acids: CASRGQSAYEQYF. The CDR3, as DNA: TGTGCCAGCCGGGGACAAAGTGCCTACGAGCAGTACTTC.

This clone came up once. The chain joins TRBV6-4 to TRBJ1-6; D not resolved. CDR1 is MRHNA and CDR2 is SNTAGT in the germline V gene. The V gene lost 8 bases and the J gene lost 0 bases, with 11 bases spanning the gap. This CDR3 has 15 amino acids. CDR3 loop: CASRWPSSYNSPLHF. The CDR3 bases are TGTGCCAGCCGTTGGCCAAGCTCCTATAATTCACCCCTCCACTTT.

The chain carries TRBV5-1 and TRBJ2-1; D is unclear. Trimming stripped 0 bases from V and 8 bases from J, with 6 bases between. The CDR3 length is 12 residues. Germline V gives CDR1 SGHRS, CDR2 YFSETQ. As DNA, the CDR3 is TGCGCCAGCAGCTTGGAGTTTTATGAGCAGTTCTTC. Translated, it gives CASSLEFYEQFF.

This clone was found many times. As DNA, the CDR3 is TGTGCCAGCAGCCAAGATTTTATACAGGGGAGCGTTGACTATGGCTACACCTTC. Its protein product is CASSQDFIQGSVDYGYTF. The chain employs TRBV4-2 and TRBJ1-2; 7 positions match TRBD1. The CDR3 totals 18 residues. V lost 0 bases, J lost 3 bases, and 13 bases stayed unmatched. Germline assignment: CDR1 LGHNA and CDR2 YNFKEQ.

This CDR3 reads CAWSHPQTLYEQYF. The CDR3 DNA follows: TGTGCCTGGAGTCATCCCCAGACTCTCTACGAGCAGTACTTC. The V gene is TRBV30, the J gene TRBJ2-7; D not resolved. Germline lookup yields CDR1 GTSNPN and CDR2 SVGIG (reference sequence). CDR3 length: 14 residues. Trimming took off 2 bases at V and 3 bases at J, with 14 bases between the two ends. Combining the CDR3 with reference TRBV30 and TRBJ2-7 gives the whole variable domain SQTIHQWPATLVQPVGSPLSLECTVEGTSNPNLYWYRQAAGRGLQLLFYSVGIGQISSEVPQNLSASRPQDRQFILSSKKLLLSDSGFYLCAWSHPQTLYEQYFGPGTRLTVT.

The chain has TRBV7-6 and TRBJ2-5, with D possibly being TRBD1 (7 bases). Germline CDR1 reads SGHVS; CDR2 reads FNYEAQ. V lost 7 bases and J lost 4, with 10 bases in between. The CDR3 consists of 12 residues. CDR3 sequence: CASTQGGETQYF. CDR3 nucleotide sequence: TGTGCCAGCACTCAGGGGGGAGAGACCCAGTACTTC. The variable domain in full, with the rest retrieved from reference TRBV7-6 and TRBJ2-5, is GAGVSQSPRYKVTKRGQDVALRCDPISGHVSLYWYRQALGQGPEFLTYFNYEAQQDKSGLPNDRFSAERPEGSISTLTIQRTEQRDSAMYRCASTQGGETQYFGPGTRLLVL.

The CDR3 sequence: CASSLAPDLGNEKLFF. The CDR3 coding sequence is TGTGCCAGCAGTTTAGCGCCGGACCTGGGAAATGAAAAACTGTTTTTT. The chain carries TRBV27 and TRBJ1-4; D is ambiguous. This CDR3 contains 16 residues. Per the germline V gene, CDR1 is MNHEY and CDR2 is SMNVEV (reference sequence). V shed 2 bases and J shed 5 bases, with 15 bases lying between them.

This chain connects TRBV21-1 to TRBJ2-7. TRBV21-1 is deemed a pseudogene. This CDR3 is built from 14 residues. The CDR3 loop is CASSKPPPWYEQYF. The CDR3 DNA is TGTGCCAGCAGCAAACCCCCTCCTTGGTACGAGCAGTACTTC.

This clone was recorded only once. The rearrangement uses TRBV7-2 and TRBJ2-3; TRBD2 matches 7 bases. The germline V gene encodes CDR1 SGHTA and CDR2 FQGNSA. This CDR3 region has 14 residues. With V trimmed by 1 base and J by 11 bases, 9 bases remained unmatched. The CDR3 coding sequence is TGTGCCAGCAGCTTAGGGGCCCCGGGAGGAAGGCAGTATTTT. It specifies CASSLGAPGGRQYF.

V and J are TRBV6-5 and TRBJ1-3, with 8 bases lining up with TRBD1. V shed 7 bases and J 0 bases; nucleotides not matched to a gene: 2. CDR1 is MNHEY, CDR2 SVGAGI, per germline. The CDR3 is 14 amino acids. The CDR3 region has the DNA TGTGCCAGCATTGGACAGGGCTCTGGAAACACCATATATTTT. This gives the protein CASIGQGSGNTIYF.

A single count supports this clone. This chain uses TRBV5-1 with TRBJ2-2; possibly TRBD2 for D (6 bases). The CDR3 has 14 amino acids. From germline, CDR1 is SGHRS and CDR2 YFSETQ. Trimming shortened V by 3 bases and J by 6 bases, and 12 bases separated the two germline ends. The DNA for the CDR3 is TGCGCCAGCAGCTCGACTAGAGGGCCCGGGGAGCTGTTTTTT. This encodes CASSSTRGPGELFF.

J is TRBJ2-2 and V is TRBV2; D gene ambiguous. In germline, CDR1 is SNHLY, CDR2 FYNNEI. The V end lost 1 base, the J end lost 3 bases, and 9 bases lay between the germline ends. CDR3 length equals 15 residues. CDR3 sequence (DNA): TGTGCCAGCAGTGAAGTGGGCCGGGACACCGGGGAGCTGTTTTTT. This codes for CASSEVGRDTGELFF.

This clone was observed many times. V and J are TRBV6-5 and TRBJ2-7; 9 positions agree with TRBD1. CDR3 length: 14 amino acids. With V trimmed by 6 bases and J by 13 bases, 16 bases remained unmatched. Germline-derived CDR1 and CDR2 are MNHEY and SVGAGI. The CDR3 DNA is TGTGCCAGCAGCGAAACGGGACAGGGAAGTCCCCACTACTTC. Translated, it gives CASSETGQGSPHYF.

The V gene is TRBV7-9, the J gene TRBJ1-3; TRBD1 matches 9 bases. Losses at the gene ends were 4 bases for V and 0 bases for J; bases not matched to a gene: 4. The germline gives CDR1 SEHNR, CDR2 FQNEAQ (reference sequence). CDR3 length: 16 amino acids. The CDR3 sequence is CASSWTGENSGNTIYF. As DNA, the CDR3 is TGTGCCAGCAGCTGGACAGGGGAGAACTCTGGAAACACCATATATTTT.

The CDR3 loop is CASSLDGEAFF. In nucleotides, the CDR3 is TGTGCCAGCAGTTTGGATGGTGAAGCTTTCTTT. The V and J genes are TRBV28 and TRBJ1-1; D gene uncertain. This CDR3 region has 11 residues. Germline V CDR1 and CDR2: MDHEN, SYDVKM. V was trimmed by 3 bases and J by 7 bases, leaving 6 bases between them.

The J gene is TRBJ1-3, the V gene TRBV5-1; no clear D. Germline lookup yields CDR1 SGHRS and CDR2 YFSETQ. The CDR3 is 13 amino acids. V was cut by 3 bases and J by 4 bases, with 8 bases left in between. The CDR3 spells CASSSSSGNTIYF. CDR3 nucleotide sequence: TGCGCCAGCAGCTCCTCTTCGGGAAACACCATATATTTT.